The 7 T cell receptor beta chains in this list originate from one sample, sequenced in a study of T-cell reconstitution after alpha-beta-depleted transplantation in children. Unique molecular identifiers were incorporated when the TCRbeta library was constructed. TCRdb ran MiXCR on the PCR reads and lists one entry per CDR3 protein. The sample carries around 450,000 distinct CDR3 sequences, 15% to 20% recorded once. The input for sequencing was PBMCs, mostly from graft donor cells, taken 360 days after TCRalphabeta/CD19-depleted stem cell transplant. The receptors here all came from a boy in the first two years of life who had a stem cell transplant for Wiskott-Aldrich syndrome, so the T cells may come from the graft donor.

The CDR3 DNA sequence: TGTGCCAGCTCAATGACGGGAGGGCAGTTCTTC. It codes for CASSMTGGQFF. The chain links TRBV18 to TRBJ2-1; 7 nucleotides line up with TRBD2. In germline, CDR1 is KGHSH, CDR2 LQKENI. The CDR3 extends over 11 amino acids. J gave up 12 bases and V 5 bases, and 4 bases lay outside the gene matches.

V and J are TRBV4-1 and TRBJ2-1; no reliable D call. This CDR3 comprises 16 residues. V lost 1 base and J 1 base, leaving 11 bases between the germline ends. The germline V gene has CDR1 MGHRA and CDR2 YSYEKL. The CDR3: CASSQGRIVSYNEQFF. CDR3 nucleotide sequence: TGCGCCAGCAGCCAAGGGCGGATAGTATCCTACAATGAGCAGTTCTTC.

This clonotype was seen a few times. The chain links TRBV24-1 to TRBJ2-3; the match to TRBD1 covers 7 bases. V lost 3 bases and J lost 2; bases outside the gene matches: 7. This CDR3 is 16 amino acids long. CDR1 and CDR2 (germline): KGHDR, SFDVKD. The CDR3 coding sequence is TGTGCCACCAGTGATCCTAGGGGGCGAGCCACAGATACGCAGTATTTT. Residues: CATSDPRGRATDTQYF.

Only a few counts were recorded for this clonotype. The chain has TRBV5-1 and TRBJ2-5, with 7 positions matching TRBD2. This CDR3 is 15 amino acids long. Trimming took 0 bases from V and 1 from J; bases not matched to a gene: 3. Germline lookup yields CDR1 SGHRS and CDR2 YFSETQ. CDR3 loop: CASSLGSSGQETQYF. In DNA form, the CDR3 reads TGCGCCAGCAGCTTGGGATCTAGCGGCCAAGAGACCCAGTACTTC.

This clonotype appeared a few times. The chain carries TRBV7-2 and TRBJ2-2, with TRBD2 matching over 7 bases. This CDR3 is 15 amino acids long. Germline loops: CDR1 SGHTA, CDR2 FQGNSA. With 0 bases clipped from V and 11 bases from J, the junction kept 9 bases outside the gene matches. The CDR3 bases are TGTGCCAGCAGCTTAGCTGGGCGGGAGACTTACGAGCTGTTTTTT. It translates to CASSLAGRETYELFF.

In its sample, this clonotype was seen a few times. CDR3 DNA sequence: TGTGCCAGCAGTACTCGACTAGCGGGAGGTACTTACAATGAGCAGTTCTTC. It yields the protein CASSTRLAGGTYNEQFF. J is TRBJ2-1 and V is TRBV27; TRBD2 agrees at 13 bases. This CDR3 is built from 17 residues. The V gene's germline CDR1 is MNHEY and CDR2 SMNVEV (reference sequence). The V gene end was trimmed by 5 bases and the J gene end by 4 bases; junction bases not matched to a gene: 8.

The gene calls are TRBV4-1 and TRBJ2-4; tentatively, D is TRBD1 or TRBD2 (5 bases each). Trimming stripped 4 bases from V and 7 bases from J, with 17 bases between. Germline CDR1 MGHRA, CDR2 YSYEKL. This CDR3 has 15 amino acids. CDR3 in amino acids: CASSPEQEVGNIQYF. DNA for the CDR3: TGCGCCAGCAGCCCCGAACAGGAGGTGGGGAACATTCAGTACTTC.